This T cell receptor beta chain was captured by sequencing in a study of blood T cell repertoires in COVID-19. Study context: The analysed material was cDNA or gDNA that came from T cells, B-cell-depleted T cells, or PBMCs.

As processed by the authors: From reference gene primer amplification, estimates of nucleated cell counts were derived. Generated by immunoSEQ multiplex PCR, the TCRdb table keeps only in-frame clones and is missing some. The V and J calls and clone size are taken from that table; D and trimming were inferred from the DNA. In the table there are 100,000 to 150,000 clones, roughly 88% of which are singletons. The origin of this receptor is a human donor in a cohort sampled during active COVID-19. The sequencing sample was made of peripheral blood.

The CDR3 nucleotides read TGTGCCAGCAGCTGGGGGCGGACGCTATACCAAGAGACCCAGTACTTC. Residues: CASSWGRTLYQETQYF. The V and J genes are TRBV7-8 and TRBJ2-5; D is possibly TRBD1 (6 bases). CDR1 and CDR2 (germline): SGHVS, FQNEAQ. Trimming cost V 4 bases and J 0 bases, with 15 bases left between them. The CDR3 sequence is 16 residues long.